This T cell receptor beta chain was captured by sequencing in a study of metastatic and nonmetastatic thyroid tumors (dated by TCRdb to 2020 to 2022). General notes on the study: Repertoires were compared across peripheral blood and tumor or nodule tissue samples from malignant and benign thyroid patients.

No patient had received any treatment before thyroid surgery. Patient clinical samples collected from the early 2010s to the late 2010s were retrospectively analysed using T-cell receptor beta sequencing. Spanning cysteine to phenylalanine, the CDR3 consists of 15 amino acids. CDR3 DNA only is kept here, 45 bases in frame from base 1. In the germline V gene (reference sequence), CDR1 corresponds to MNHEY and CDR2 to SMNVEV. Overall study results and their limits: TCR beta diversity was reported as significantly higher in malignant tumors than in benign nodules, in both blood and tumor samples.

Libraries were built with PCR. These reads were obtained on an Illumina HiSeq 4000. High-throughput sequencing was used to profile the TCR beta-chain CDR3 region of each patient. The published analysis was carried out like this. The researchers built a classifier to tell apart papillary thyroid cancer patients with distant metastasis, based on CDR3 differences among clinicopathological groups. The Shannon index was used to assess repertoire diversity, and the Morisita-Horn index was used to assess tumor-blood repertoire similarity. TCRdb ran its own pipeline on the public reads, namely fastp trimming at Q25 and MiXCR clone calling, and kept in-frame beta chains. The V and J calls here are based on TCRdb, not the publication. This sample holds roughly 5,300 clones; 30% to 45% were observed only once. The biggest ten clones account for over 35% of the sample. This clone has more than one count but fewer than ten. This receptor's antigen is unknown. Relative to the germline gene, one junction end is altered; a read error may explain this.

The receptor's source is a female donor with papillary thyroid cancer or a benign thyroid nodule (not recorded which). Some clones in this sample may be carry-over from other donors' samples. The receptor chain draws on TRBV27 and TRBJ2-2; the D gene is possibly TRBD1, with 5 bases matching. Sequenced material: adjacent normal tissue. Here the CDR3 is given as CATSEWGGGTGELFF. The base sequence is TGTGCCACCAGTGAATGGGGCGGCGGCACCGGGGAGCTGTTTTTT.